This T cell receptor (beta chain) was obtained from a study of T cell changes during pregnancy in multiple sclerosis. The CDR3 is 12 amino acids. From germline, CDR1 is LNHDA and CDR2 SQIVND (reference sequence). Trimming removed 8 bases at V and 5 bases at J, with 12 bases between. The repertoire was sequenced with immunoSEQ multiplex PCR; TCRdb's copy has only in-frame clones and lacks some. The sample has 100,000 or so clones; under 95% are singletons. This clone was recorded once. The sample was peripheral blood, taken after pregnancy. The chain employs TRBV19 and TRBJ1-1; D call uncertain. The clonotype was recovered from a female donor with multiple sclerosis, enrolled in a pregnancy study. The CDR3 reads CASGYSRTEAFF. The CDR3 DNA follows: TGTGCCAGTGGGTACAGTCGTACTGAAGCTTTCTTT.